This T cell receptor (beta chain) was obtained from a study of T-cell reconstitution after alpha-beta-depleted transplantation in children. Unique molecular identifiers were incorporated into the prepared TCRbeta library. One entry per CDR3 protein results from TCRdb running MiXCR on the PCR reads. The sample has 700,000 to 850,000 distinct CDR3 sequences; 15% to 20% are singletons. Trimming cost V 5 bases and J 2 bases; bases outside gene matches: 9. The germline V gene has CDR1 MNHEY and CDR2 SMNVEV (reference sequence). This CDR3 is built from 18 residues. Whole-study results and caveats: As was reported, about two months after transplant, alpha-beta T cells came from several hundred expanded graft clones. From newly produced T cells came most of the T-cell counts and diversity one year after transplant.

There are a few counts of this clonotype. The antigen is unknown. This specimen consisted of PBMCs, mostly from graft donor cells, obtained 360 days after TCRalphabeta/CD19-depleted stem cell transplant. The V call is TRBV27, the J call TRBJ2-1; 13 nucleotides match TRBD2. The clonotype originates from a male patient younger than 18 who had a stem cell transplant for acute lymphoblastic leukemia, so the T cells may come from the graft donor. CDR3 sequence reads: CASSAGLAGIMAYNEQFF. CDR3 sequence (DNA): TGTGCCAGCAGTGCGGGACTAGCGGGAATTATGGCCTACAATGAGCAGTTCTTC.